This TCR beta chain was sequenced for a study of blood T cell repertoires in COVID-19. This clone was detected a few times. The germline V and J ends were trimmed by 1 base and 8 bases, with 11 bases remaining between them. This CDR3 contains 13 residues. Germline V CDR1 and CDR2: LNHNV, YYDKDF (reference sequence). This table comes from immunoSEQ multiplex PCR, and its TCRdb copy is limited to in-frame clones, with some not included. The sample consists of about 140,000 clones, about 79% of them appearing once. The clonotype originates from a man aged 55 to 69 with active or convalescent COVID-19. Specimen: peripheral blood. The genes are TRBV15 and TRBJ1-2; D not certain. DNA for the CDR3: TGTGCCACCAGCAGAGGAGGCCTGGTGGGCTACACCTTC. It specifies CATSRGGLVGYTF.